This T cell receptor beta chain came from a study of beta chain features in type 1 diabetes. V lost 6 bases and J lost 5, with 13 bases in between. The CDR3 extends over 13 amino acids. CDR1 and CDR2 (germline): SGHTA, FQGNSA. Sequencing targeted expressed TCRB transcripts, as all isolated RNA had been reverse transcribed. Profiling relied on immunoSEQ multiplex PCR, and the TCRdb table lists in-frame clones only, not all of them. The data show about 200,000 clones, approximately 10% seen once. This clone was observed a few times. This TCR was sampled from a man aged 18 to 30 in good health. The sequencing sample was made of central memory CD4+ T cells from blood. The J gene is TRBJ1-2, the V gene TRBV7-2; TRBD1 might be the D (6 bases). The CDR3 sequence is CASSLQGRYGYTF. The CDR3 nucleotides are TGTGCCAGCAGTTTACAGGGTAGATATGGCTACACCTTC.